These 5 T cell receptor beta chains share one sample of origin, sequenced in a study of spatial heterogeneity in lung cancer. Specified time point: blood at routine non-recurrence follow-up after resection. In TCRdb, the 5' RACE reads were re-called with MiXCR into one record per CDR3 protein. The data hold about 46,000 distinct CDR3 sequences, with approximately 12% observed a single time. The specimen comprised PBMCs, sampled at follow-up. The receptors come from a male donor with early-stage non-small cell lung cancer.

This clonotype appeared a few times. J is TRBJ2-5 and V is TRBV12-3 or TRBV12-4; 10 positions agree with TRBD2. The CDR3 sequence is 15 residues long. The trim removed 5 bases at V and 4 bases at J, leaving 7 bases unmatched. As DNA, the CDR3 is TGTGCCAGCAGTCCGCTAGCGGGAGAGTTAGAGACCCAGTACTTC. It encodes CASSPLAGELETQYF.

This clonotype was detected many times. The gene calls are TRBV27 and TRBJ1-6; the match to TRBD1 covers 9 bases. The germline CDR1 and CDR2 sequences are MNHEY and SMNVEV (reference sequence). This CDR3 has 14 amino acids. The V gene end was trimmed by 5 bases and the J gene end by 8 bases; junction bases not matched to a gene: 4. CDR3 loop: CASSTGQGYSPLHF. In DNA, the CDR3 is TGTGCCAGCAGTACAGGACAGGGGTATTCACCCCTCCACTTT.

About this clonotype: A read error may be the cause here, since a much bigger clone is one base away. V usage is TRBV27 and J usage is TRBJ1-6; D gene uncertain. Germline V gene sequence: CDR1 MNHEY, CDR2 SMNVEV (reference sequence). With 5 bases removed from V and 5 bases from J, the gap between germline ends came to 7 bases. The CDR3 spans 13 residues. This chain's CDR3 is CASSPENNSPLHF. CDR3 DNA sequence: TGTGCCAGCAGTCCGGAGAATAATTCACCCCTCCACTTT.

This clonotype was seen many times. The CDR3 is CAWSVYNEQFF. The CDR3 DNA reads TGTGCCTGGAGTGTATACAATGAGCAGTTCTTC. The chain combines TRBV30 with TRBJ2-1; D uncertain. The V end was cut by 0 bases, the J end by 4 bases, with 1 base between. The CDR3 extends over 11 amino acids. Germline V gene lookup returns CDR1 GTSNPN and CDR2 SVGIG (reference sequence). The full variable domain, completed using reference TRBV30 and TRBJ2-1, is SQTIHQWPATLVQPVGSPLSLECTVEGTSNPNLYWYRQAAGRGLQLLFYSVGIGQISSEVPQNLSASRPQDRQFILSSKKLLLSDSGFYLCAWSVYNEQFFGPGTRLTVL.

This clonotype was seen ten or more times. The chain joins TRBV12-3 or TRBV12-4 to TRBJ2-5; 7 bases map to TRBD1. V was clipped by 6 bases and J by 2 bases; unmatched bases: 9. This CDR3 is 15 amino acids long. The CDR3 protein is CASSPDRVTQETQYF. The CDR3, as DNA: TGTGCCAGCAGCCCTGACAGGGTAACACAAGAGACCCAGTACTTC.